The 13 T cell receptor beta chains presented below share a single source sample, sequenced in a study of blood T cell repertoires in COVID-19. Sequencing used immunoSEQ multiplex PCR; TCRdb keeps in-frame clones, though not all of them. The data contain fewer than 250,000 clones, roughly four fifths of them singletons. The material sequenced was peripheral blood. All receptors derive from a woman in her 40s with acute or convalescent COVID-19.

The DNA of the CDR3 is TGTGCCTGGAGTGTACGAGGCCGACCCGCCTACGAGCAGTACTTC. Translating gives CAWSVRGRPAYEQYF. The chain combines TRBV30 with TRBJ2-7; D uncertain. The germline V gene has CDR1 GTSNPN and CDR2 SVGIG (reference sequence). V lost 0 bases to trimming and J lost 2 bases, with 14 bases between them. This CDR3 region has 15 residues.

The rearrangement uses TRBV7-6 and TRBJ2-7, with D perhaps TRBD2 (6 bases). V was trimmed by 5 bases and J by 6 bases, leaving 11 bases between them. The CDR3 consists of 12 residues. Germline-derived CDR1 and CDR2 are SGHVS and FNYEAQ. The CDR3 nucleotides read TGTGCCAGCAGCACCGGAGGGGTCGAGCAGTACTTC. Translation: CASSTGGVEQYF.

The chain carries TRBV4-3 and TRBJ1-4; possible D gene TRBD1, 5 bases. This CDR3 has 13 residues. Germline lookup yields CDR1 LGHNA and CDR2 YSLEER. V gave up 3 bases and J gave up 8 bases, with 10 bases separating them. Here the CDR3 reads CASSHNSGEKLFF. In DNA, the CDR3 is TGCGCCAGCAGCCATAATTCAGGGGAAAAACTGTTTTTT.

This clone was observed a few times. The rearrangement uses TRBV10-1 and TRBJ2-5, with 7 nucleotides matching TRBD1. The CDR3 has 15 amino acids. Looked up from germline, CDR1 is WNHNN and CDR2 is SYGVQD (reference sequence). Trimming cost V 0 bases and J 1 base; bases outside gene matches: 2. CDR3 sequence reads: CASSESGTAQETQYF. The CDR3 DNA is TGCGCCAGCAGTGAGTCGGGGACAGCCCAAGAGACCCAGTACTTC.

The rearrangement joins TRBV4-1 to TRBJ2-3; 8 bases are a match to TRBD2. The ends lost 11 bases at V and 1 base at J; junction bases unmatched: 17. The length of the CDR3 is 17 residues. Looked up from germline, CDR1 is MGHRA and CDR2 is YSYEKL. CDR3 sequence reads: CAPSRGGSGPRTDTQYF. In DNA, the CDR3 is TGCGCCCCCAGCCGGGGGGGGAGCGGCCCACGCACAGATACGCAGTATTTT.

This clone has only a few counts. This chain connects TRBV5-6 to TRBJ2-5; 7 bases fit TRBD2. The V segment lost 6 bases and the J segment 4 bases; nucleotides outside the gene matches: 6. The germline gives CDR1 SGHDT, CDR2 YYEEEE. This CDR3 has 13 residues. As DNA, the CDR3 is TGTGCCAGCATCGGGGGGAGTCGAGAGACCCAGTACTTC. Its translation: CASIGGSRETQYF.

This sequence joins TRBV5-1 and TRBJ2-3; TRBD2 matches 11 bases. Germline V gene data show CDR1 as SGHRS and CDR2 as YFSETQ. V was pared by 1 base and J by 0 bases, with 7 bases of the junction left unmatched. This CDR3 contains 18 residues. The CDR3 sequence is CASSLLGLAGVSTDTQYF. The CDR3 DNA sequence: TGCGCCAGCAGCTTGTTAGGACTAGCGGGTGTTAGCACAGATACGCAGTATTTT. Combining the CDR3 with reference TRBV5-1 and TRBJ2-3 gives the whole variable domain KAGVTQTPRYLIKTRGQQVTLSCSPISGHRSVSWYQQTPGQGLQFLFEYFSETQRNKGNFPGRFSGRQFSNSRSEMNVSTLELGDSALYLCASSLLGLAGVSTDTQYFGPGTRLTVL.

This clone was picked up one time. The chain links TRBV6-6 to TRBJ2-2; D ambiguous. CDR1 and CDR2 from the germline V gene are MNHNY and SVGAGI (reference sequence). This CDR3 contains 11 residues. Trimming pared 10 bases from V and 6 bases from J, leaving 9 bases between. The CDR3, as DNA: TGTGCCATCTCGACATCCGGGGAGCTGTTTTTT. Its protein product is CAISTSGELFF.

The chain joins TRBV11-3 to TRBJ2-1; 10 nucleotides agree with TRBD1. This CDR3 has 15 amino acids. Looked up from germline, CDR1 is SGHNT and CDR2 is YENEEA. V lost 3 bases and J lost 3; bases outside the gene matches: 2. The CDR3 reads CASSFRDRGYNEQFF. CDR3 nucleotide sequence: TGTGCCAGCAGCTTCCGGGACAGGGGCTACAATGAGCAGTTCTTC.

The chain couples TRBV28 to TRBJ1-6; 7 bases are a match to TRBD1. The trim removed 6 bases at V and 9 bases at J, leaving 8 bases unmatched. CDR3 length: 14 residues. Germline CDR1 MDHEN, CDR2 SYDVKM. The DNA for the CDR3 is TGTGCCAGCAGCCCGTTGGCAGGGGGTTCACCCCTCCACTTT. This sequence encodes CASSPLAGGSPLHF.

This clone turned up a few times. The chain is built from TRBV2 and TRBJ2-5; weak D call: TRBD1 (5 bases). The CDR3 loop spans 14 amino acids. Germline V gene sequence: CDR1 SNHLY, CDR2 FYNNEI. Trimming took off 4 bases at V and 4 bases at J, with 13 bases between the two ends. The CDR3 DNA reads TGTGCCAGCAGTGGTCAGGGTCTTGCAGAGACCCAGTACTTC. Translating it yields CASSGQGLAETQYF.

This clone was counted a few times. The genes are TRBV19 and TRBJ2-7; 9 nucleotides line up with TRBD2. CDR3 length equals 15 residues. V dropped 3 bases and J dropped 3; count of bases not matched to a gene: 6. The germline gives CDR1 LNHDA, CDR2 SQIVND (reference sequence). In DNA, the CDR3 is TGTGCCAGTAGTATTAGCGGGAGCCTCGGCTACGAGCAGTACTTC. Encoded protein: CASSISGSLGYEQYF.

The CDR3 spells CATRAGPYNEQFF. The CDR3 DNA reads as TGTGCCACCCGGGCGGGACCTTACAATGAGCAGTTCTTC. The rearrangement joins TRBV6-4 to TRBJ2-1; weak D call: TRBD2 (6 bases). This CDR3 has 13 amino acids. Trimming left V 10 bases short and J 4 bases short, with 14 bases between. Per germline, CDR1 MRHNA and CDR2 SNTAGT.